The present T cell receptor beta chain was sequenced within a study of T-cell reconstitution after alpha-beta-depleted transplantation in children listed by TCRdb under 2016. About the study as a whole: The study quantitatively tracked T-cell immune reconstitution after TCRalphabeta/CD19-depleted allogeneic hematopoietic cell transplantation in children using TCR repertoire profiling. Results and caveats for the whole study, not just this receptor: The frequencies of hyperexpanded clones fell over the following months, and after one year, T-cell counts and TCRbeta diversity were mostly attributed to newly produced T cells. In some patients, the high TCRbeta diversity seen at day 60 was put down to recipient T cells and intrathymic progenitors that had survived conditioning. The apparently early alphabetaT-cell count recovery about two months after transplant was reportedly dependent on only several hundred rapidly expanded clones derived from non-depleted graft cells.

This sample's treatment or condition label indicates: allogeneic hematopoietic cell transplantation with graft depleted of TCRalphabeta T cells and CD19 B cells. The transplant recipients were children given TCRalphabeta/CD19-depleted allogeneic hematopoietic cell grafts. On this clonotype: No cognate antigen has been identified for it. No base quality information exists; no much larger clone differs at one position.

Per the germline V gene (reference sequence), DFQATT is the CDR1 and SNEGSKA is the CDR2. Trimming removed 1 base from V and 0 bases from J, leaving 19 bases between the germline ends. Its CDR3 holds 18 amino acids, cysteine through phenylalanine. Only the CDR3 part of the read is kept: 54 bases, read in frame from the first base. Libraries were prepared through PCR. The listed sequencing device is Illumina HiSeq 2500. TCR library preparation used molecular barcoding, with unique molecular identifiers applied to normalize quantification of the TCRbeta repertoire. TCRdb took the public reads, trimmed them with fastp at Q25, ran MiXCR for clone calling and kept in-frame beta chains. CDR3 protein sequences are deduplicated, and each keeps its most common genes and DNA. In all, the sample holds roughly 570,000 distinct CDR3 sequences, and 20% to 30% of those were seen once. Of the sample, under 45% is held by the ten largest clones.

The source is a boy in the first two years of life with Wiskott-Aldrich syndrome, due to receive a stem cell transplant. This chain joins TRBV20-1 to TRBJ1-5, and TRBD1 may be the D gene, going by 5 matching bases. Sample: PBMCs, taken before TCRalphabeta/CD19-depleted stem cell transplant. The CDR3 region reads CSARVGGLGSYSNQPQHF. The bases read TGCAGTGCTAGAGTTGGGGGACTAGGTTCCTATAGCAATCAGCCCCAGCATTTT.